The rows below give T cell receptor beta chains drawn from one sample of a study of blood T cell repertoires in COVID-19. The protocol was immunoSEQ multiplex PCR, while the TCRdb copy is restricted to in-frame clones and leaves out a portion. This sample yields roughly 160,000 clones, of which roughly nine tenths are seen a single time; approximately 0.5% belongs to the top ten. Sequencing used peripheral blood. These receptors came from a man aged 45-60 years with acute or convalescent COVID-19. Both conserved end residues are part of each CDR3. The D gene is left open where the match is weak. Where a row states a size, it is once, few, many or the class of an expanded clone; other rows omit it.

J	size	V	D	CDR3	DNA
TRBJ2-3	.	TRBV7-2	.	CASLKRVDFTDTQYF	TGTGCCAGCCTAAAGAGGGTAGATTTCACAGATACGCAGTATTTT
TRBJ2-1	.	TRBV18	TRBD2	CASSRGAYNEQFF	TGTGCCAGCTCCCGGGGGGCCTACAATGAGCAGTTCTTC
TRBJ2-1	.	TRBV19	TRBD2	CASSIWTSGAYNEQFF	TGTGCCAGTAGTATTTGGACTAGCGGAGCCTACAATGAGCAGTTCTTC
TRBJ1-1	.	TRBV30	TRBD1	CAWADLQGVSEAFF	TGTGCCTGGGCCGATTTACAGGGGGTCTCTGAAGCTTTCTTT
TRBJ2-5	.	TRBV18	TRBD2	CASSLGLGGQETQYF	TGTGCCAGCTCACTTGGACTAGGTGGGCAAGAGACCCAGTACTTC
TRBJ2-2	.	TRBV6-6	.	CASTVSSAFGGELFF	TGTGCCAGCACCGTGTCTAGCGCTTTCGGCGGGGAGCTGTTTTTT
TRBJ2-5	once	TRBV6-5	.	CASARSDETGETQYF	TGTGCCAGCGCCAGAAGCGACGAAACGGGGGAGACCCAGTACTTC
TRBJ2-1	.	TRBV18	TRBD1	CASSPQGAYNEQFF	TGTGCCAGCTCACCGCAGGGGGCCTACAATGAGCAGTTCTTC
TRBJ1-5	.	TRBV5-6	.	CASSPGGQGNQPQHF	TGTGCCAGCAGCCCGGGAGGCCAGGGCAATCAGCCCCAGCATTTT
TRBJ1-2	.	TRBV27	TRBD1	CASSRTGGYGYTF	TGTGCCAGCAGTCGGACAGGGGGCTATGGCTACACCTTC
TRBJ2-1	.	TRBV28	.	CATDSGVDEQFF	TGTGCCACCGATTCGGGGGTAGATGAGCAGTTCTTC
TRBJ2-1	.	TRBV30	TRBD2	CAWRGLVAGSEQFF	TGTGCCTGGAGGGGCTTGGTAGCGGGGAGTGAGCAGTTCTTC
TRBJ2-3	.	TRBV5-1	.	CASSSTGGTDTQYF	TGCGCCAGCAGTTCAACGGGGGGCACAGATACGCAGTATTTT
TRBJ2-1	.	TRBV4-1	TRBD1	CASRHPGQHYNEQFF	TGCGCCAGCAGACACCCGGGACAGCACTACAATGAGCAGTTCTTC
TRBJ2-2	.	TRBV24-1	TRBD1	CATSDPPGQGPNTGELFF	TGTGCCACCAGTGACCCCCCGGGACAGGGACCGAACACCGGGGAGCTGTTTTTT
TRBJ2-3	.	TRBV6-4	TRBD1	CASTFRDSATQYF	TGTGCCAGCACCTTTCGGGACAGTGCTACGCAGTATTTT
TRBJ1-4	.	TRBV10-3	.	CAICNRDSEKLFF	TGTGCCATCTGCAACAGGGATTCGGAAAAACTGTTTTTT
TRBJ2-2	.	TRBV28	.	CASSAGLLHTGELFF	TGTGCCAGCAGCGCAGGACTTCTTCACACCGGGGAGCTGTTTTTT
TRBJ1-6	.	TRBV10-2	TRBD1	CASYYGQGVSPLHF	TGCGCCAGTTATTACGGACAGGGGGTTTCACCCCTCCACTTT
TRBJ2-7	.	TRBV27	TRBD2	CASSPLADSYEQYF	TGTGCCAGCAGTCCCCTAGCGGACTCCTACGAGCAGTACTTC
TRBJ1-4	.	TRBV29-1	.	CSVKRGANEKLFF	TGCAGCGTAAAACGGGGAGCGAATGAAAAACTGTTTTTT
TRBJ1-2	once	TRBV18	TRBD1	CASSPVGTANYGYTF	TGTGCCAGCTCACCAGTAGGGACAGCGAACTATGGCTACACCTTC
TRBJ1-2	.	TRBV7-2	TRBD1	CASSLANRGGYTF	TGTGCCAGCAGCTTAGCAAACAGGGGTGGCTACACCTTC
TRBJ1-2	.	TRBV6-5	.	CASRRNSIGNYGYTF	TGTGCCAGCAGGCGGAATTCGATAGGAAACTATGGCTACACCTTC
TRBJ1-2	.	TRBV5-1	.	CASSNQVGRGYTF	TGCGCCAGCAGCAATCAGGTGGGGCGAGGCTACACCTTC
TRBJ2-6	.	TRBV5-6	TRBD1	CASSLAGQGAPGANVLTF	TGTGCCAGCAGCTTGGCCGGGCAGGGGGCGCCTGGGGCCAACGTCCTGACTTTC
TRBJ2-3	few	TRBV19	.	CASTDLQGLDTQYF	TGTGCCAGTACCGACCTACAGGGATTAGATACGCAGTATTTT
TRBJ1-2	.	TRBV19	.	CASSIDYYGYTF	TGTGCCAGTAGTATAGACTACTATGGCTACACCTTC
TRBJ1-5	.	TRBV19	.	CASTVGGGGNQPQHF	TGTGCCAGTACGGTGGGAGGGGGAGGCAATCAGCCCCAGCATTTT
TRBJ2-7	.	TRBV7-2	TRBD2	CASSLPISGGSYEQYF	TGTGCCAGCAGCTTACCTATATCGGGAGGCTCCTACGAGCAGTACTTC
TRBJ2-1	.	TRBV18	TRBD2	CASSGPLAGARNEQFF	TGTGCCAGCTCAGGCCCTCTAGCGGGGGCCCGGAATGAGCAGTTCTTC
TRBJ2-6	.	TRBV24-1	.	CATEESGANVLTF	TGTGCCACCGAGGAGTCTGGGGCCAACGTCCTGACTTTC
TRBJ1-6	.	TRBV4-3	TRBD1	CASSQEGLHKGASYNSPLHF	TGCGCCAGCAGCCAAGAGGGGCTCCATAAGGGGGCGTCCTATAATTCACCCCTCCACTTT
TRBJ2-1	.	TRBV5-4	.	CASSFSGVRHEQFF	TGTGCCAGCAGCTTTTCTGGAGTTCGGCATGAGCAGTTCTTC
TRBJ1-6	.	TRBV5-1	.	CASSLGSGRASSPLHF	TGCGCCAGCAGCTTGGGTTCGGGCAGGGCATCTTCACCCCTCCACTTT
TRBJ1-5	.	TRBV28	.	CASRTGFQPQHF	TGTGCCAGCAGAACAGGGTTTCAGCCCCAGCATTTT
TRBJ2-3	.	TRBV20-1	TRBD2	CSAGGSGTDTQYF	TGCAGTGCTGGTGGAAGCGGGACTGATACGCAGTATTTT
TRBJ1-1	.	TRBV7-2	.	CASSSLYTTRGTEAFF	TGTGCCAGCAGCTCTTTATACACTACCCGGGGCACTGAAGCTTTCTTT
TRBJ1-2	.	TRBV19	TRBD1	CASSMTGEYGYTF	TGTGCCAGTAGCATGACAGGGGAGTATGGCTACACCTTC
TRBJ2-1	.	TRBV5-6	.	CASSFSSPYNEQFF	TGTGCCAGCAGCTTTTCTAGTCCCTACAATGAGCAGTTCTTC
TRBJ2-3	.	TRBV9	TRBD2	CASSARTSGSIDTQYF	TGTGCCAGCAGCGCCCGGACTAGCGGGAGTATAGATACGCAGTATTTT